The table lists the clone carrying this TCR beta chain with a count of one. Its antigen is undetermined. The authors ran a second PCR of about 6 to 11 cycles using a sample-barcoded 5' primer and a J-beta primer mix. Through a template-switch adaptor with 12 random nucleotides, each cDNA molecule received a tag. TCRdb independently ran MiXCR on the 5' RACE reads; one entry per CDR3 protein. The sample contains about 940,000 distinct CDR3 sequences, around 46% of which appear only once. In germline, CDR1 is LGHDT, CDR2 YNNKEL (reference sequence). V gave up 1 base and J gave up 9 bases, with 19 bases separating them. The CDR3 has 16 residues. The sample is drawn from a study of blood T cells in healthy people across ages. General study points: Researchers judged that diversity estimates from one million T cells fell short of true values. Both higher diversity and more naive CD4+ cells marked long-lived donors when set against aged donors.

The chain combines TRBV3-1 with TRBJ2-1; unclear D gene. Sequencing used blood. The sequence was obtained from a man younger than 40 in good health. The CDR3 sequence: CASSQVLPDRLGEQFF. The CDR3 DNA reads as TGTGCCAGCAGCCAAGTACTCCCTGATAGGCTTGGTGAGCAGTTCTTC.